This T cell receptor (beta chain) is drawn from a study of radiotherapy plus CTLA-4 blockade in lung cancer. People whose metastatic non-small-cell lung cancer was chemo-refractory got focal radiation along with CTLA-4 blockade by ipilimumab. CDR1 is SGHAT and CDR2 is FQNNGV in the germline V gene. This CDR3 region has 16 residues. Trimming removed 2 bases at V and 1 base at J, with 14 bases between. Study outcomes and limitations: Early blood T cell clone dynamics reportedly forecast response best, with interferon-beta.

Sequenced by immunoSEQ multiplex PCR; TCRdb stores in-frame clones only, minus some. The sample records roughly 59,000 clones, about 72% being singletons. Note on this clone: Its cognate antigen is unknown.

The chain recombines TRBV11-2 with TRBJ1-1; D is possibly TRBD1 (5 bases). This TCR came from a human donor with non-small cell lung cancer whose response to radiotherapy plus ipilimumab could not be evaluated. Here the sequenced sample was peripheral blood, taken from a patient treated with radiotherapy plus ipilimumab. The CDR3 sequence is CASSLLLGRANTEAFF. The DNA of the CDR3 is TGTGCCAGCAGCTTATTGTTAGGCAGGGCGAACACTGAAGCTTTCTTT.